The 26 T cell receptor beta chains below all came from one sample that was sequenced in a study of radiotherapy plus CTLA-4 blockade in lung cancer. This table comes from immunoSEQ multiplex PCR, and its TCRdb copy is limited to in-frame clones, with some not included. The table has under 90,000 clones, about three quarters seen once. The sequencing here drew on peripheral blood, taken from a patient treated with radiotherapy plus ipilimumab. The receptors derive from a human donor with non-small cell lung cancer that progressed on radiotherapy plus ipilimumab.

The V gene is TRBV14, the J gene TRBJ2-7; tentatively, D is TRBD1 (6 bases). The V end was cut by 0 bases, the J end by 6 bases, with 9 bases between. This CDR3 has 13 amino acids. Looked up from germline, CDR1 is SGHDN and CDR2 is FVKESK. CDR3 sequence reads: CASSQDLGGEQYF. The CDR3 bases are TGTGCCAGCAGCCAAGATCTAGGGGGCGAGCAGTACTTC.

The rearrangement links TRBV6-5 to TRBJ2-7; no clear D gene. CDR1 MNHEY and CDR2 SVGAGI come from the germline V gene. The CDR3 runs to 13 residues. Trimming took off 6 bases at V and 1 base at J, with 10 bases between the two ends. CDR3 nucleotides: TGTGCCAGCAGCTCGGACGGATCCTACGAGCAGTACTTC. Encoded protein: CASSSDGSYEQYF.

CDR3 sequence reads: CSVARADTEAFF. CDR3 nucleotide sequence: TGCAGCGTTGCGAGGGCTGACACTGAAGCTTTCTTT. This chain connects TRBV29-1 to TRBJ1-1, with D hard to call. The germline V and J ends were trimmed by 4 bases and 3 bases, with 9 bases remaining between them. This CDR3 has 12 residues. Germline-derived CDR1 and CDR2 are SQVTM and ANQGSEA.

This clone turned up a few times. The chain uses TRBV27 and TRBJ1-2; D unresolved. The V gene lost 5 bases and the J gene lost 4 bases, with 11 bases spanning the gap. The length of the CDR3 is 13 residues. CDR1 is MNHEY and CDR2 is SMNVEV in the germline V gene (reference sequence). Here the CDR3 DNA reads TGTGCCAGCAGTGAATACAGCACCTATGGCTACACCTTC. This encodes CASSEYSTYGYTF.

The chain uses TRBV7-9 and TRBJ1-1; no reliable D call. Germline V gene data show CDR1 as SEHNR and CDR2 as FQNEAQ (reference sequence). The CDR3 runs to 13 residues. Trimming removed 10 bases from V and 3 bases from J, with 15 bases in between. CDR3 residues: CATSLRWDTEAFF. CDR3 bases: TGTGCCACCTCCCTCCGTTGGGACACTGAAGCTTTCTTT. The whole variable domain, remainder taken from reference TRBV7-9 and TRBJ1-1, is DTGVSQNPRHKITKRGQNVTFRCDPISEHNRLYWYRQTLGQGPEFLTYFQNEAQLEKSRLLSDRFSAERPKGSFSTLEIQRTEQGDSAMYLCATSLRWDTEAFFGQGTRLTVV.

This chain connects TRBV28 to TRBJ2-7; D is possibly TRBD2 (5 bases). CDR1 and CDR2 (germline): MDHEN, SYDVKM. V gave up 2 bases and J gave up 3 bases, with 11 bases separating them. The CDR3 contains 14 residues. The CDR3 coding sequence is TGTGCCAGCAGTTTAAGAGGGTCTATCTACGAGCAGTACTTC. It codes for CASSLRGSIYEQYF. The complete variable domain, with remaining parts taken from reference TRBV28 and TRBJ2-7, reads DVKVTQSSRYLVKRTGEKVFLECVQDMDHENMFWYRQDPGLGLRLIYFSYDVKMKEKGDIPEGYSVSREKKERFSLILESASTNQTSMYLCASSLRGSIYEQYFGPGTRLTVT.

The chain links TRBV6-1 to TRBJ1-5; D call uncertain. Between the trimmed V and J ends, which lost 9 bases and 3 bases, there was a span of 12 bases. The CDR3 sequence is 13 residues long. Germline V gives CDR1 MNHNS, CDR2 SASEGT. In DNA form, the CDR3 reads TGTGCCAGTACTCAGGAGTTCAATCAGCCCCAGCATTTT. This codes for CASTQEFNQPQHF.

The V and J genes are TRBV4-1 and TRBJ2-2; 7 bases are shared with TRBD2. Per the germline V gene, CDR1 is MGHRA and CDR2 is YSYEKL. With V trimmed by 0 bases and J by 4 bases, 2 bases remained unmatched. This CDR3 contains 15 residues. The CDR3, as DNA: TGCGCCAGCAGCCAAGAGGGGGGGTTCACCGGGGAGCTGTTTTTT. Amino acid sequence: CASSQEGGFTGELFF.

V and J are TRBV5-1 and TRBJ1-1; D not certain. Germline values: CDR1 SGHRS, CDR2 YFSETQ. V shed 4 bases and J shed 7 bases, with 11 bases lying between them. This CDR3 is 12 amino acids long. In DNA, the CDR3 is TGCGCCAGCAGCCCCGACGGGTATGAAGCTTTCTTT. It codes for CASSPDGYEAFF.

The chain joins TRBV2 to TRBJ1-3; D unclear. Between the trimmed V and J ends, which lost 5 bases and 1 base, there was a span of 9 bases. This CDR3 contains 14 residues. Germline CDR1 and CDR2: SNHLY and FYNNEI. The DNA for the CDR3 is TGTGCCAGCAGTTCGGGTTTATCTGGAAACACCATATATTTT. It translates to CASSSGLSGNTIYF. Combining the CDR3 with reference TRBV2 and TRBJ1-3 gives the whole variable domain EPEVTQTPSHQVTQMGQEVILRCVPISNHLYFYWYRQILGQKVEFLVSFYNNEISEKSEIFDDQFSVERPDGSNFTLKIRSTKLEDSAMYFCASSSGLSGNTIYFGEGSWLTVV.

This clone came up once. The gene calls are TRBV5-4 and TRBJ2-7, with 10 bases that match TRBD1. The junction had 8 bases not matched to a gene; V was cut back by 3 bases and J by 2 bases. The CDR3 consists of 16 residues. CDR1 and CDR2 (germline): SGHNT, YYREEE (reference sequence). CDR3 DNA sequence: TGTGCCAGCAGCTGGACAGGACAGGGGGAACCCTACGAGCAGTACTTC. It specifies CASSWTGQGEPYEQYF.

This rearrangement joins TRBV2 to TRBJ1-3; the D is unclear. Germline CDR1 SNHLY, CDR2 FYNNEI. Trimming took 5 bases from V and 0 from J, leaving 11 bases between them. The CDR3 runs to 15 residues. In DNA form, the CDR3 reads TGTGCCAGCAGTTACGCGGACCTCTCTGGAAACACCATATATTTT. This gives the protein CASSYADLSGNTIYF.

V and J are TRBV4-3 and TRBJ1-3; D is unresolved. The CDR3 runs 16 residues. CDR1 and CDR2 (germline): LGHNA, YSLEER. V was trimmed by 0 bases and J by 0 bases, leaving 9 bases between them. The CDR3 loop is CASSQDPWFSGNTIYF. CDR3 DNA sequence: TGCGCCAGCAGCCAAGATCCCTGGTTCTCTGGAAACACCATATATTTT.

The chain links TRBV28 to TRBJ2-1; 13 bases match TRBD2. The V gene's germline CDR1 is MDHEN and CDR2 SYDVKM. The J segment lost 10 bases and the V segment lost 5 bases, leaving 8 bases of the junction unmatched. The CDR3 is 15 residues long. The CDR3 spells CASSPWTSGGLEQFF. As DNA, the CDR3 is TGTGCCAGCAGTCCCTGGACTAGCGGGGGTTTAGAGCAGTTCTTC. Full variable domain (missing parts from reference TRBV28 and TRBJ2-1): DVKVTQSSRYLVKRTGEKVFLECVQDMDHENMFWYRQDPGLGLRLIYFSYDVKMKEKGDIPEGYSVSREKKERFSLILESASTNQTSMYLCASSPWTSGGLEQFFGPGTRLTVL.

The V gene is TRBV7-6, the J gene TRBJ1-1, with 8 bases that match TRBD1. The junction had 6 bases not matched to a gene; V was cut back by 5 bases and J by 4 bases. Germline CDR1 SGHVS, CDR2 FNYEAQ. The CDR3 sequence is 14 residues long. For the CDR3, the DNA is TGTGCCAGCAGCAAGGGAACAGGGGGCACTGAAGCTTTCTTT. It yields the protein CASSKGTGGTEAFF.

The rearrangement joins TRBV5-7 to TRBJ2-7, with D unclear. TRBV5-7 is known as an ORF, though its function is uncertain. The CDR3 extends over 16 amino acids. Trimming stripped 1 base from V and 0 bases from J, with 14 bases between. The CDR3 region has the DNA TGTGCCAGCAGCTTGCTTCGGCAGCCGATCTCCTACGAGCAGTACTTC. Translating gives CASSLLRQPISYEQYF.

The chain joins TRBV29-1 to TRBJ1-3; D gene ambiguous. In germline, CDR1 is SQVTM, CDR2 ANQGSEA. This CDR3 has 12 residues. Trimming took 6 bases from V and 3 from J, leaving 9 bases between them. The DNA for the CDR3 is TGCAGCGTGGGTGAGCTTGGAAACACCATATATTTT. Amino acids: CSVGELGNTIYF.

The chain uses TRBV20-1 and TRBJ1-1, with no clear D. V was clipped by 1 base and J by 9 bases, with 6 bases between them. CDR1 is DFQATT and CDR2 is SNEGSKA in the germline V gene (reference sequence). CDR3 length: 10 amino acids. CDR3 in DNA: TGCAGTGCTAGAGTCCGGAAAGCTTTCTTT. Translated: CSARVRKAFF.

V gene TRBV27 combines with J gene TRBJ2-1; TRBD2 is a possible D gene (5 bases). With 2 bases removed from V and 0 bases from J, the gap between germline ends came to 8 bases. Germline CDR1 MNHEY, CDR2 SMNVEV (reference sequence). This CDR3 region has 15 residues. The CDR3 bases are TGTGCCAGCAGTTTAGGGGAGAGCTCCTACAATGAGCAGTTCTTC. It encodes CASSLGESSYNEQFF.

This clone showed up just a few times. This chain uses TRBV6-1 with TRBJ2-7; 7 bases fit TRBD2. Unmatched junction bases numbered 10, after V lost 8 bases and J lost 6 bases. The CDR3 runs 13 residues. Germline V lookup: CDR1 MNHNS, CDR2 SASEGT. CDR3 region: CASSLGRASEQYF. The CDR3 DNA sequence: TGTGCCAGCTCCTTAGGGAGGGCGAGCGAGCAGTACTTC.

This sequence joins TRBV10-2 and TRBJ1-5; 9 bases agree with TRBD1. V was clipped by 3 bases and J by 7 bases; unmatched bases: 4. Looked up from germline, CDR1 is WSHSY and CDR2 is SAAADI. The CDR3 is 14 amino acids. The CDR3: CASSEQGAKQPQHF. CDR3 DNA sequence: TGCGCCAGCAGTGAACAGGGGGCTAAACAGCCCCAGCATTTT.

The table lists this clone with a few counts. This chain links TRBV16 with TRBJ2-7, with TRBD1 identical over 7 bases. J was trimmed by 0 bases and V by 2 bases; bases with no gene match: 1. The CDR3 loop spans 14 amino acids. Germline V gene data show CDR1 as KGHSY and CDR2 as FQNENV. CDR3: CASSQGTASYEQYF. The CDR3 DNA reads TGTGCCAGCAGCCAAGGGACAGCCTCCTACGAGCAGTACTTC.

V and J are TRBV6-5 and TRBJ2-7; unclear D gene. CDR1 and CDR2 (germline): MNHEY, SVGAGI. The ends were cut back, 7 bases at V and 8 bases at J, with 15 bases in the middle. The CDR3 loop spans 12 amino acids. For the CDR3, the DNA is TGTGCCAGCACCTCACAGATGAGGAAGCAGTACTTC. It codes for CASTSQMRKQYF.

The chain links TRBV28 to TRBJ2-7; a weak D match, TRBD1 (6 bases). The V gene lost 3 bases and the J gene lost 3 bases, with 18 bases spanning the gap. Per the germline V gene, CDR1 is MDHEN and CDR2 is SYDVKM. The CDR3 is made up of 16 amino acids. The CDR3, as DNA: TGTGCCAGCAGTTTCCCCCTCGGCAGGGGCGGCTACGAGCAGTACTTC. Encoded protein: CASSFPLGRGGYEQYF.

The chain combines TRBV4-3 with TRBJ2-7; a possible D gene is TRBD2 (6 bases). The CDR3 runs 16 residues. The V gene lost 0 bases and the J gene lost 0 bases, with 12 bases spanning the gap. The germline V gene encodes CDR1 LGHNA and CDR2 YSLEER. CDR3 coding DNA: TGCGCCAGCAGCCAAGATCAGCGGGCAAGCTCCTACGAGCAGTACTTC. Amino acid sequence: CASSQDQRASSYEQYF.

The genes are TRBV4-1 and TRBJ2-5; 8 bases match TRBD2. Per germline, CDR1 MGHRA and CDR2 YSYEKL. The CDR3 contains 17 residues. The V and J ends lost 0 bases and 7 bases, in that order; junction bases with no gene match: 13. CDR3 residues: CASSQDSLAGAPGTQYF. In DNA form, the CDR3 reads TGCGCCAGCAGCCAAGATAGCCTAGCGGGCGCCCCCGGGACCCAGTACTTC.